This is a list of T cell receptor beta chains from one sample in a study of CD8 T cells in ankylosing spondylitis. One entry per CDR3 protein results from TCRdb running MiXCR on the 5' RACE reads. The profile shows about 190,000 distinct CDR3 sequences, 10% to 15% of them singletons. Sequenced material: blood, either unsorted or a sorted T cell fraction (not recorded which). The receptor set was obtained from a female donor with ankylosing spondylitis or in good health (not recorded which). Each CDR3 is given with its conserved first and last residue. A D gene is named only where the DNA matches it firmly. Size is omitted from some rows. Given values are once, few, many or a class for expanded clones.

CDR3 | DNA | D | J | size | V
CASSLGTSEAFF | TGTGCCAGCAGCTTAGGTACCAGTGAAGCTTTCTTT | . | TRBJ1-1 | many | TRBV7-9
CASGTSYEQYF | TGTGCCTCCGGAACCTCGTACGAGCAGTACTTC | . | TRBJ2-7 | many | TRBV10-3
CASSQVQGSGNTIYF | TGTGCCAGCAGCCAAGTGCAGGGCTCTGGAAACACCATATATTTT | . | TRBJ1-3 | many | TRBV3-1
CASSNFAGTDTQYF | TGCGCCAGCAGCAACTTCGCGGGTACAGATACGCAGTATTTT | . | TRBJ2-3 | many | TRBV5-1
CATSDLMERATYEQYF | TGTGCCACCAGTGATTTGATGGAAAGGGCAACCTACGAGCAGTACTTC | . | TRBJ2-7 | many | TRBV24-1
CSASLQPGFDTEAFF | TGCAGTGCTAGTCTCCAGCCGGGTTTTGACACTGAAGCTTTCTTT | . | TRBJ1-1 | . | TRBV20-1
CSARVQRGTDTQYF | TGCAGTGCTAGAGTTCAGCGGGGCACAGATACGCAGTATTTT | . | TRBJ2-3 | many | TRBV20-1
CSASGRAVYNEQFF | TGCAGTGCTAGCGGGAGGGCCGTTTACAATGAGCAGTTCTTC | TRBD2 | TRBJ2-1 | . | TRBV20-1
CASSLKGLATDNEQFF | TGTGCCAGCAGCTTAAAGGGACTAGCGACTGACAATGAGCAGTTCTTC | TRBD2 | TRBJ2-1 | . | TRBV7-9
CSARDRLAGSNTGELFF | TGCAGTGCTAGAGATCGTCTAGCGGGATCGAACACCGGGGAGCTGTTTTTT | TRBD2 | TRBJ2-2 | . | TRBV20-1
CASTVSQGLGYEQYF | TGTGCCAGCACCGTATCACAGGGGCTTGGATACGAGCAGTACTTC | TRBD1 | TRBJ2-7 | . | TRBV28
CASSLEAGGRGNYGYTF | TGTGCCAGCAGTTTGGAGGCAGGGGGAAGGGGGAACTATGGCTACACCTTC | TRBD1 | TRBJ1-2 | few | TRBV28
CASGPRVAGVSNEQFF | TGTGCCAGCGGTCCGCGGGTAGCGGGAGTAAGCAATGAGCAGTTCTTC | TRBD2 | TRBJ2-1 | . | TRBV12-3/TRBV12-4
CSATPGAGGEQFF | TGCAGTGCGACTCCGGGGGCTGGGGGTGAGCAGTTCTTC | . | TRBJ2-1 | many | TRBV20-1
CASSRGQGPNYEQYF | TGTGCCAGCAGCAGGGGACAGGGACCCAACTACGAGCAGTACTTC | TRBD1 | TRBJ2-7 | many | TRBV7-2
CSVALGAGGPYEQYF | TGCAGCGTGGCCCTTGGGGCGGGAGGGCCTTACGAGCAGTACTTC | TRBD2 | TRBJ2-7 | many | TRBV29-1
CASSYGAGANVLTF | TGTGCCAGCAGTTACGGAGCTGGGGCCAACGTCCTGACTTTC | . | TRBJ2-6 | many | TRBV6-2/TRBV6-3
CSARHEITGELFF | TGCAGTGCTCGACACGAAATCACCGGGGAGCTGTTTTTT | . | TRBJ2-2 | many | TRBV20-1
CATSRAPGPPGELFF | TGTGCCACCAGCAGAGCTCCGGGACCTCCCGGGGAGCTGTTTTTT | . | TRBJ2-2 | few | TRBV15
CASTVDSPLNTEAFF | TGTGCCAGCACCGTGGATTCGCCCCTGAACACTGAAGCTTTCTTT | . | TRBJ1-1 | . | TRBV28
CASSDLLAANTGELFF | TGTGCCAGCAGTGACTTACTAGCGGCGAACACCGGGGAGCTGTTTTTT | TRBD2 | TRBJ2-2 | . | TRBV2
CSAIPTSSYEQYF | TGCAGTGCTATTCCCACTAGCTCCTACGAGCAGTACTTC | . | TRBJ2-7 | many | TRBV20-1
CASSLSGLDLAGELFF | TGCGCCAGCAGCTTGTCCGGACTAGATCTCGCCGGGGAGCTGTTTTTT | TRBD2 | TRBJ2-2 | few | TRBV5-1
CASSCTGLNEQFF | TGTGCCAGCAGTTGTACAGGGCTCAATGAGCAGTTCTTC | . | TRBJ2-1 | few | TRBV12-3/TRBV12-4
CASSQTDGLNTGELFF | TGCGCCAGCAGCCAGACGGACGGGTTGAACACCGGGGAGCTGTTTTTT | . | TRBJ2-2 | once | TRBV4-1
CASSFQGRQPQHF | TGTGCCAGCAGTTTCCAGGGGCGACAGCCCCAGCATTTT | . | TRBJ1-5 | many | TRBV28
CASSLAPGSGRPQHF | TGTGCCAGCAGCTTAGCGCCAGGCTCAGGGCGGCCCCAGCATTTT | . | TRBJ1-5 | . | TRBV7-2
CASSPHPGTSGSSYNEQFF | TGTGCCAGCAGTCCCCACCCCGGGACTAGCGGGAGCTCCTACAATGAGCAGTTCTTC | TRBD2 | TRBJ2-1 | . | TRBV3-1
CASTGGIEAFF | TGTGCCAGCACCGGAGGCATTGAAGCTTTCTTT | . | TRBJ1-1 | . | TRBV7-9
CATSEEGGRRSYNEQFF | TGTGCCACCAGTGAAGAAGGCGGGAGAAGGTCCTACAATGAGCAGTTCTTC | TRBD2 | TRBJ2-1 | . | TRBV24-1
CASSPLRGLYGDTQYF | TGCGCCAGCAGCCCTCTACGGGGGCTGTACGGGGATACGCAGTATTTT | . | TRBJ2-3 | . | TRBV5-1
CASSQEPGQPQHF | TGCGCCAGCAGCCAAGAACCGGGACAGCCCCAGCATTTT | . | TRBJ1-5 | many | TRBV4-3
CATSWTGISEQYF | TGTGCCACCTCTTGGACAGGGATTAGCGAGCAGTACTTC | TRBD1 | TRBJ2-7 | many | TRBV25-1
CSVGRGGSMDEQFF | TGCAGCGTCGGGAGGGGCGGGAGTATGGATGAGCAGTTCTTC | TRBD2 | TRBJ2-1 | many | TRBV20-1
CASSARDIPYEQYF | TGTGCCAGCAGCGCAAGGGACATCCCCTACGAGCAGTACTTC | . | TRBJ2-7 | few | TRBV9
CASSLVPGGRSYNEQFF | TGTGCCAGCAGCTTAGTCCCGGGGGGGCGCTCCTACAATGAGCAGTTCTTC | TRBD2 | TRBJ2-1 | . | TRBV7-2
CASSSDRGTEAFF | TGTGCCAGCAGCTCGGACAGGGGGACTGAAGCTTTCTTT | TRBD1 | TRBJ1-1 | many | TRBV5-5
CASSYGQGGVDEQFF | TGTGCCAGCAGTTACGGACAGGGGGGCGTCGATGAGCAGTTCTTC | TRBD1 | TRBJ2-1 | many | TRBV6-2/TRBV6-3
CASSLVGTGYTF | TGTGCCAGCAGCTTAGTCGGCACTGGCTACACCTTC | . | TRBJ1-2 | few | TRBV7-9
CASRTRDSPYEQYF | TGTGCCAGCCGTACCCGGGACTCTCCCTACGAGCAGTACTTC | . | TRBJ2-7 | few | TRBV6-2/TRBV6-3
CASSQVIGNRQAHTGELFF | TGCGCCAGCAGCCAAGTAATCGGGAATCGACAGGCCCACACCGGGGAGCTGTTTTTT | . | TRBJ2-2 | many | TRBV4-1
CSAPGLAGTDTQYF | TGCAGTGCTCCGGGACTAGCGGGCACAGATACGCAGTATTTT | TRBD2 | TRBJ2-3 | many | TRBV20-1
CASSQEVAQGNWVF | . | . | TRBJ1-1 | . | TRBV4-2
CSAGTSGQRRSNEQFF | TGCAGTGCCGGGACTAGCGGGCAGAGACGGTCCAATGAGCAGTTCTTC | TRBD2 | TRBJ2-1 | . | TRBV20-1
CASSTGAGTYEQYF | TGTGCCAGCAGCACTGGGGCGGGGACCTACGAGCAGTACTTC | . | TRBJ2-7 | few | TRBV6-2/TRBV6-3
CSVGQGNDYGYTF | TGCAGCGTTGGACAGGGAAACGACTATGGCTACACCTTC | TRBD1 | TRBJ1-2 | few | TRBV29-1
CASSDTDTGELFF | TGTGCCAGCAGTGACACAGACACCGGGGAGCTGTTTTTT | . | TRBJ2-2 | many | TRBV6-4
CASSLTAATTDTQYF | TGTGCCAGCAGCCTAACGGCGGCTACCACAGATACGCAGTATTTT | . | TRBJ2-3 | many | TRBV7-3
CSATTGTYTEAFF | TGCAGCGCTACTACCGGGACCTACACTGAAGCTTTCTTT | . | TRBJ1-1 | many | TRBV29-1
CSARVPGGGYTF | TGCAGTGCTAGAGTTCCGGGGGGTGGCTACACCTTC | . | TRBJ1-2 | many | TRBV20-1
CASSYPSTGATNTEAFF | TGTGCCAGCAGCTACCCCTCCACAGGGGCTACGAACACTGAAGCTTTCTTT | TRBD1 | TRBJ1-1 | many | TRBV6-2/TRBV6-3
CASSLGASQNSGNTIYF | TGTGCCAGCAGCTTAGGGGCCAGTCAAAACTCTGGAAACACCATATATTTT | . | TRBJ1-3 | . | TRBV7-8
CASTRRGNAIYF | TGTGCCAGCACCCGACGGGGAAACGCCATATATTTT | . | TRBJ1-3 | few | TRBV5-6
CASSLRAGRTDTQYF | TGTGCCAGCAGCTTGAGGGCAGGGAGGACAGATACGCAGTATTTT | . | TRBJ2-3 | few | TRBV5-8
CASSPGLAANEPYEQYF | TGTGCTAGCAGCCCGGGACTAGCGGCTAACGAGCCCTACGAGCAGTACTTC | TRBD2 | TRBJ2-7 | many | TRBV7-7
CASSVAPSGVGNEQFF | TGTGCCAGCAGCGTAGCTCCCAGCGGGGTGGGCAATGAGCAGTTCTTC | TRBD2 | TRBJ2-1 | many | TRBV9
CSALYGGLAHETQYF | TGCAGTGCCCTCTATGGGGGACTAGCTCACGAGACCCAGTACTTC | TRBD2 | TRBJ2-5 | . | TRBV20-1
CASSGLAGVAQYF | TGTGCCAGCAGTGGACTAGCGGGAGTGGCCCAGTACTTC | TRBD2 | TRBJ2-5 | few | TRBV28
CASTDRAYEQYF | TGTGCCAGCACGGACAGGGCCTACGAGCAGTACTTC | TRBD1 | TRBJ2-7 | many | TRBV28